The 14 T cell receptor beta chains given below trace back to one sample, sequenced in a study of cytomegalovirus exposure and HLA in healthy donors. Amplification used 60 Vbeta primers and 13 Jbeta primers. Produced via immunoSEQ multiplex PCR; TCRdb's table is partial and in-frame only. The data show 190,000 or so clones, over 80% seen once. Sequencing was carried out using PBMCs. These receptors came from a man aged 45-65 years in good health and CMV-seronegative.

This clone has only one observation. The rearrangement joins TRBV11-3 to TRBJ2-5, with no clear D. Germline V gene lookup returns CDR1 SGHNT and CDR2 YENEEA. This CDR3 spans 14 amino acids. Trimming took off 0 bases at V and 2 bases at J, with 7 bases between the two ends. CDR3 bases: TGTGCCAGCAGCTTAGACGACAATCAAGAGACCCAGTACTTC. This sequence encodes CASSLDDNQETQYF.

V gene TRBV7-2 combines with J gene TRBJ2-7; TRBD1 matches at 8 bases. Germline loops: CDR1 SGHTA, CDR2 FQGNSA. The CDR3 sequence is 15 residues long. Unmatched junction bases numbered 10, after V lost 5 bases and J lost 4 bases. DNA for the CDR3: TGTGCCAGCAGCCAAAATTTCGGACAGGGTTACGAGCAGTACTTC. Protein: CASSQNFGQGYEQYF. The whole variable domain, filled in from reference TRBV7-2 and TRBJ2-7, reads GAGVSQSPSNKVTEKGKDVELRCDPISGHTALYWYRQSLGQGLEFLIYFQGNSAPDKSGLPSDRFSAERTGGSVSTLTIQRTQQEDSAVYLCASSQNFGQGYEQYFGPGTRLTVT.

The chain links TRBV19 to TRBJ1-1; D perhaps matches TRBD1 (5 bases). This CDR3 spans 15 amino acids. Trimming cost V 0 bases and J 5 bases, with 13 bases left between them. The germline gives CDR1 LNHDA, CDR2 SQIVND (reference sequence). The chain's CDR3 is CASSIDSGVRTEAFF. In DNA, the CDR3 is TGTGCCAGTAGTATAGATTCGGGGGTTCGGACTGAAGCTTTCTTT.

The J gene is TRBJ2-1, the V gene TRBV30; a possible D gene is TRBD1 (5 bases). V lost 4 bases, J lost 6 bases, and 10 bases lay in between. CDR1 is GTSNPN, CDR2 SVGIG, per germline (reference sequence). The CDR3 is made up of 12 amino acids. The CDR3 reads CAWTYQGNEQFF. The CDR3 DNA reads as TGTGCCTGGACTTATCAGGGCAATGAGCAGTTCTTC.

The rearrangement uses TRBV4-3 and TRBJ1-1; D not certain. Germline CDR1 and CDR2: LGHNA and YSLEER. The V end lost 2 bases, the J end lost 4 bases, and 8 bases lay between the germline ends. The CDR3 sequence is 13 residues long. As DNA, the CDR3 is TGCGCCAGCAGCCAAAGGCGGAGCACTGAAGCTTTCTTT. This encodes CASSQRRSTEAFF.

The chain is built from TRBV18 and TRBJ1-2; TRBD1 agrees at 7 bases. The CDR3 runs 15 residues. J lost 8 bases, V lost 0 bases, and 9 bases had no gene match. In germline, CDR1 is KGHSH, CDR2 LQKENI. The CDR3 is CASSPPVRGRGGYTF. CDR3 DNA sequence: TGTGCCAGCTCACCACCAGTGAGGGGGCGCGGGGGCTACACCTTC. Full variable domain (outside the CDR3, taken from reference TRBV18 and TRBJ1-2): NAGVMQNPRHLVRRRGQEARLRCSPMKGHSHVYWYRQLPEEGLKFMVYLQKENIIDESGMPKERFSAEFPKEGPSILRIQQVVRGDSAAYFCASSPPVRGRGGYTFGSGTRLTVV.

A remark on this clone: One junction end does not reproduce the germline sequence, and a read error may be involved. V usage is TRBV7-9 and J usage is TRBJ1-4; 7 bases match TRBD1. Germline CDR1 and CDR2: SEHNR and FQNEAQ (reference sequence). CDR3 length: 15 amino acids. CDR3: CSSSSQGATNEKLFF. The CDR3 coding sequence is TGTTCCAGCAGCAGTCAGGGGGCAACTAATGAAAAACTGTTTTTT.

The V gene is TRBV15, the J gene TRBJ2-1; 8 bases map to TRBD2. The CDR3 has 18 residues. V trimming: 0 bases; J trimming: 8 bases; junction bases outside the gene matches: 15. Per germline, CDR1 LNHNV and CDR2 YYDKDF (reference sequence). This CDR3 is CATSRDMPSIAGRHEQFF. CDR3 DNA: TGTGCCACCAGCAGAGATATGCCAAGTATAGCGGGGAGGCATGAGCAGTTCTTC. The complete variable domain, with remaining parts taken from reference TRBV15 and TRBJ2-1, reads DAMVIQNPRYQVTQFGKPVTLSCSQTLNHNVMYWYQQKSSQAPKLLFHYYDKDFNNEADTPDNFQSRRPNTSFCFLDIRSPGLGDTAMYLCATSRDMPSIAGRHEQFFGPGTRLTVL.

V and J are TRBV11-3 and TRBJ2-7; 13 positions agree with TRBD2. V trimming: 2 bases; J trimming: 4 bases; junction bases outside the gene matches: 11. The CDR3 consists of 18 residues. Germline CDR1 SGHNT, CDR2 YENEEA. For the CDR3, the DNA is TGTGCCAGCAGCTTACAGGGACTAGCGGGATTAGGGCCTTACGAGCAGTACTTC. Encoded protein: CASSLQGLAGLGPYEQYF. Full variable domain (remainder filled in from reference TRBV11-3 and TRBJ2-7): EAGVVQSPRYKIIEKKQPVAFWCNPISGHNTLYWYLQNLGQGPELLIRYENEEAVDDSQLPKDRFSAERLKGVDSTLKIQPAELGDSAVYLCASSLQGLAGLGPYEQYFGPGTRLTVT.

This clone came up a few times. The CDR3 DNA is TGCGCCAGCAGACTTGGGGGGACAGGGTATTCACCCCTCCACTTT. Protein: CASRLGGTGYSPLHF. This chain connects TRBV5-1 to TRBJ1-6, with TRBD1 identical over 9 bases. The CDR3 extends over 15 amino acids. The V gene end was trimmed by 5 bases and the J gene end by 8 bases; junction bases not matched to a gene: 8. Germline V gives CDR1 SGHRS, CDR2 YFSETQ.

The chain combines TRBV15 with TRBJ2-1, with D perhaps TRBD1 (6 bases). CDR1 is LNHNV, CDR2 YYDKDF, per germline (reference sequence). The CDR3 runs to 16 residues. Trimming shortened V by 3 bases and J by 0 bases, and 12 bases separated the two germline ends. As DNA, the CDR3 is TGTGCCACCAGCAGGGGCACAGGGAGCTCCTACAATGAGCAGTTCTTC. Translation: CATSRGTGSSYNEQFF.

This clone was counted a single time. V is TRBV28 and J is TRBJ2-3; TRBD2 matches at 8 bases. This CDR3 spans 16 amino acids. J lost 5 bases, V lost 2 bases, and 9 bases had no gene match. Per germline, CDR1 MDHEN and CDR2 SYDVKM. This chain's CDR3 is CASSLAIAGRQDTQYF. DNA for the CDR3: TGTGCCAGCAGTTTAGCGATAGCGGGAAGGCAAGATACGCAGTATTTT.

This chain joins TRBV19 and TRBJ2-7, with D possibly being TRBD2 (6 bases). The V gene's germline CDR1 is LNHDA and CDR2 SQIVND (reference sequence). The CDR3 is 15 residues long. Trimming shortened V by 3 bases and J by 1 base, and 13 bases separated the two germline ends. This chain's CDR3 is CASSIPRRGSYEQYF. The DNA of the CDR3 is TGTGCCAGTAGTATTCCTCGGCGGGGATCCTACGAGCAGTACTTC.

This clone was observed a few times. The chain is built from TRBV6-1 and TRBJ1-3, with 7 bases matching TRBD1. This CDR3 spans 16 amino acids. The germline gives CDR1 MNHNS, CDR2 SASEGT. Losses at the gene ends were 4 bases for V and 1 base for J; bases not matched to a gene: 7. The CDR3: CASSVTGVLSGNTIYF. Here the CDR3 DNA reads TGTGCCAGCAGTGTAACAGGGGTCCTATCTGGAAACACCATATATTTT.